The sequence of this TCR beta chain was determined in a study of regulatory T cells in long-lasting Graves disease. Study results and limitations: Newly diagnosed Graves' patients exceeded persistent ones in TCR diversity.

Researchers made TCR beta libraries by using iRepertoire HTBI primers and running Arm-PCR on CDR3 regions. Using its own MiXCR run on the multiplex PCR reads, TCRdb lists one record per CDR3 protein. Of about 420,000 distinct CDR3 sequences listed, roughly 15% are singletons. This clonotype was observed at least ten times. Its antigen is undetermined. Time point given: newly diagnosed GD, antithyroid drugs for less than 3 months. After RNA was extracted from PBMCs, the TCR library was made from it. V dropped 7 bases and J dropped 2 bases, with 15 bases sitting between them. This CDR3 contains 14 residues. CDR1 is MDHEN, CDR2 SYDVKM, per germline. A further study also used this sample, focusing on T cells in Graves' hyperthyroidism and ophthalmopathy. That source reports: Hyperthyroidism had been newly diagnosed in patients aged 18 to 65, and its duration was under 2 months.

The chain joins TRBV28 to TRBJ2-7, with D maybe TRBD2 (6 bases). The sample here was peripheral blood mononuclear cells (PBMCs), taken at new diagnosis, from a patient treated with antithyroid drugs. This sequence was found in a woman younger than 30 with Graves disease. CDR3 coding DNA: TGTGCCAGCAATCCCCCCCGGGGGACCTACGAGCAGTACTTC. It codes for CASNPPRGTYEQYF.